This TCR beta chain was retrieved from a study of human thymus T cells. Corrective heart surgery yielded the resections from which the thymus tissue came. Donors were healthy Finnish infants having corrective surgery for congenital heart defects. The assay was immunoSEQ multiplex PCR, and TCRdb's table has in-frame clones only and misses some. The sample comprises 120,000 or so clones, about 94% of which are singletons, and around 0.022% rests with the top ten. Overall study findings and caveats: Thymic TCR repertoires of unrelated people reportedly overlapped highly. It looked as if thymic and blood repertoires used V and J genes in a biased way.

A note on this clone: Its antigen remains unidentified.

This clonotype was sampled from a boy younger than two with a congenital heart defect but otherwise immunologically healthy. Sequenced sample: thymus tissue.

The CDR3 DNA follows: TGTGCCTGGAACGCTAAGGGATCCCAAGAGACCCAGTACTTC. Amino acid sequence: CAWNAKGSQETQYF. The rearrangement uses TRBV30 and TRBJ2-5; D is uncertain. Germline lookup yields CDR1 GTSNPN and CDR2 SVGIG (reference sequence). The germline V and J ends were trimmed by 4 bases and 1 base, with 13 bases remaining between them. The CDR3 covers 14 residues. Full variable domain (outside the CDR3, taken from reference TRBV30 and TRBJ2-5): SQTIHQWPATLVQPVGSPLSLECTVEGTSNPNLYWYRQAAGRGLQLLFYSVGIGQISSEVPQNLSASRPQDRQFILSSKKLLLSDSGFYLCAWNAKGSQETQYFGPGTRLLVL.